Each of the 22 T cell receptor beta chains below was sequenced from the same sample in a study of blood T cell repertoires in COVID-19. Sequenced by immunoSEQ multiplex PCR; TCRdb stores in-frame clones only, minus some. The table has about 100,000 clones, roughly 87% seen once; the top ten hold approximately 7%. Material: peripheral blood. The receptors were gathered from a man younger than 40 in a cohort sampled during active COVID-19.

The chain joins TRBV5-6 to TRBJ2-1, with 7 bases identical to TRBD1. With V trimmed by 6 bases and J by 5 bases, 8 bases remained unmatched. Per the germline V gene, CDR1 is SGHDT and CDR2 is YYEEEE. This CDR3 comprises 14 residues. The CDR3 DNA reads TGTGCCAGCATCGGACAGGACCTGAACAATGAGCAGTTCTTC. Its translation: CASIGQDLNNEQFF. The full variable domain, completed using reference TRBV5-6 and TRBJ2-1, is DAGVTQSPTHLIKTRGQQVTLRCSPKSGHDTVSWYQQALGQGPQFIFQYYEEEERQRGNFPDRFSGHQFPNYSSELNVNALLLGDSALYLCASIGQDLNNEQFFGPGTRLTVL.

V gene TRBV6-5 combines with J gene TRBJ2-3; TRBD1 aligns across 9 bases. This CDR3 is built from 15 residues. Germline CDR1 is MNHEY and CDR2 is SVGAGI. Trimming took 6 bases from V and 3 from J; bases not matched to a gene: 7. CDR3 loop: CASRADRGGTDTQYF. The CDR3 DNA sequence: TGTGCCAGCAGGGCGGACAGGGGCGGGACAGATACGCAGTATTTT.

J is TRBJ2-1 and V is TRBV19; 11 bases line up with TRBD2. The CDR3 length is 18 residues. Germline CDR1 reads LNHDA; CDR2 reads SQIVND (reference sequence). Trimming removed 5 bases from V and 0 bases from J; junction bases left unmatched: 9. CDR3 coding DNA: TGTGCCAGTAGTCCCGGACTAGCGGGTGCCATCTCCTACAATGAGCAGTTCTTC. Protein sequence: CASSPGLAGAISYNEQFF.

The V call is TRBV19, the J call TRBJ2-3; possibly TRBD1 for D (6 bases). The CDR3 sequence is 15 residues long. The germline V gene has CDR1 LNHDA and CDR2 SQIVND (reference sequence). Trimming cost V 3 bases and J 3 bases, with 13 bases left between them. CDR3 nucleotides: TGTGCCAGTAGTATTATGCCACAGGGTACAGATACGCAGTATTTT. Protein: CASSIMPQGTDTQYF.

The chain is built from TRBV5-5 and TRBJ1-6, with D unclear. Germline CDR1 SGHKS, CDR2 YYEKEE (reference sequence). The CDR3 runs 14 residues. The germline V and J ends were trimmed by 4 bases and 7 bases, with 12 bases remaining between them. This CDR3 reads CASSARTGNSPLHF. CDR3 DNA: TGTGCCAGCAGCGCCCGGACGGGGAATTCACCCCTCCACTTT.

Here the CDR3 DNA reads TGCGCCAGCAGCTCAGGGCTCTGGGAGACCCAGTACTTC. Its translation is CASSSGLWETQYF. This chain links TRBV5-1 with TRBJ2-5; a possible D gene is TRBD1 (5 bases). Trimming took 3 bases from V and 5 from J, leaving 11 bases between them. Looked up from germline, CDR1 is SGHRS and CDR2 is YFSETQ. The CDR3 loop spans 13 amino acids.

The chain couples TRBV15 to TRBJ2-7, with 9 positions matching TRBD1. Germline V gene sequence: CDR1 LNHNV, CDR2 YYDKDF (reference sequence). J lost 1 base, V lost 0 bases, and 7 bases had no gene match. The CDR3 spans 17 residues. The CDR3 DNA reads as TGTGCCACCAGCAGAGATCGTCCAGGACAGGGGTCCTACGAGCAGTACTTC. Amino acids: CATSRDRPGQGSYEQYF.

V is TRBV12-5 and J is TRBJ1-1; 9 bases match TRBD1. The CDR3 is 14 amino acids. Germline V gene data show CDR1 as LGHNT and CDR2 as FRNRAP. Unmatched junction bases numbered 5, after V lost 5 bases and J lost 4 bases. The CDR3 nucleotides are TGTGCTAGTGGTCTCGGGACAGGGTCCACTGAAGCTTTCTTT. The encoded protein is CASGLGTGSTEAFF.

The V gene is TRBV5-4, the J gene TRBJ2-3, with a possible D match to TRBD1 (5 bases). The germline V gene encodes CDR1 SGHNT and CDR2 YYREEE (reference sequence). CDR3 length: 16 amino acids. The V gene lost 2 bases and the J gene lost 4 bases, with 17 bases spanning the gap. CDR3 nucleotides: TGTGCCAGCAGCTTTTCTGTGTCGCAGGGTGCAGATACGCAGTATTTT. As protein: CASSFSVSQGADTQYF.

This chain uses TRBV30 with TRBJ2-7; TRBD1 matches 8 bases. CDR3 length: 12 residues. Per the germline V gene, CDR1 is GTSNPN and CDR2 is SVGIG (reference sequence). Trimming took 8 bases from V and 4 from J; bases not matched to a gene: 7. CDR3 loop: CAGDRGTYEQYF. The CDR3, as DNA: TGTGCCGGCGACAGGGGAACGTACGAGCAGTACTTC.

This sequence joins TRBV5-6 and TRBJ1-2, with 10 nucleotides matching TRBD1. This CDR3 has 14 amino acids. Germline CDR1 and CDR2: SGHDT and YYEEEE. After removal of 5 bases from V and 4 bases from J, the junction contained 5 bases not matched to a gene. CDR3 protein: CASRRTGGLYGYTF. For the CDR3, the DNA is TGTGCCAGCAGGCGGACAGGGGGTCTCTATGGCTACACCTTC.

This chain links TRBV19 with TRBJ1-4, with D maybe TRBD1 (5 bases). The CDR3 contains 16 residues. Germline-derived CDR1 and CDR2 are LNHDA and SQIVND (reference sequence). The V end lost 5 bases, the J end lost 2 bases, and 15 bases lay between the germline ends. CDR3 residues: CASSPFKGPTNEKLFF. CDR3 sequence (DNA): TGTGCCAGTAGTCCCTTTAAGGGGCCCACTAATGAAAAACTGTTTTTT.

This chain uses TRBV18 with TRBJ2-7, with a tentative D call TRBD1 (7 bases). V was pared by 6 bases and J by 3 bases, with 12 bases between. The CDR3 is 13 residues long. CDR1 is KGHSH and CDR2 is LQKENI in the germline V gene. The CDR3 region is CASSAGQIYEQYF. The CDR3 coding sequence is TGTGCCAGCTCGGCGGGACAGATCTACGAGCAGTACTTC. Filled out from reference TRBV18 and TRBJ2-7, the complete variable domain reads NAGVMQNPRHLVRRRGQEARLRCSPMKGHSHVYWYRQLPEEGLKFMVYLQKENIIDESGMPKERFSAEFPKEGPSILRIQQVVRGDSAAYFCASSAGQIYEQYFGPGTRLTVT.

The genes are TRBV6-5 and TRBJ1-1; D may be TRBD1 (5 bases). Germline CDR1 MNHEY, CDR2 SVGAGI. The CDR3 extends over 13 amino acids. Trimming removed 2 bases from V and 1 base from J, with 5 bases in between. CDR3 nucleotides: TGTGCCAGCAGTTACGGACAGAACACTGAAGCTTTCTTT. As protein: CASSYGQNTEAFF.

V usage is TRBV4-2 and J usage is TRBJ2-7; 7 bases align to TRBD1. With V trimmed by 0 bases and J by 3 bases, 11 bases remained unmatched. This CDR3 contains 17 residues. Germline CDR1 LGHNA, CDR2 YNFKEQ. In DNA form, the CDR3 reads TGTGCCAGCAGCCAAGAACCCTCAGCAGGGGGAATCTACGAGCAGTACTTC. This translates into CASSQEPSAGGIYEQYF.

The chain couples TRBV18 to TRBJ2-3, with D maybe TRBD1 (6 bases). Germline values: CDR1 KGHSH, CDR2 LQKENI. This CDR3 is 13 amino acids long. Trimming shortened V by 5 bases and J by 5 bases, and 11 bases separated the two germline ends. The CDR3 nucleotides are TGTGCCAGCTCAGCTTCGACAGGAGATACGCAGTATTTT. Protein product: CASSASTGDTQYF.

V usage is TRBV3-1 (or the pseudogene TRBV3-2) and J usage is TRBJ1-1; D is unresolved. Deletions cut 5 bases from V and 1 base from J, with 8 bases between. The CDR3 is 13 amino acids. From germline, CDR1 is LGHDT and CDR2 YNNKEL (reference sequence). CDR3 DNA sequence: TGTGCCAGCAGCTTCGCAGGGAACACTGAAGCTTTCTTT. The encoded protein is CASSFAGNTEAFF.

The gene calls are TRBV29-1 and TRBJ1-2; D gene unclear. The length of the CDR3 is 13 residues. Germline V gene lookup returns CDR1 SQVTM and CDR2 ANQGSEA. The germline V and J ends were trimmed by 4 bases and 2 bases, with 11 bases remaining between them. CDR3 sequence: CSVASGSNYGYTF. CDR3 in DNA: TGCAGCGTTGCTAGTGGCAGCAACTATGGCTACACCTTC.

The rearrangement joins TRBV5-4 to TRBJ2-1, with 9 bases fitting TRBD2. V shed 0 bases and J 7 bases; nucleotides not matched to a gene: 8. The CDR3 length is 16 residues. Germline assignment: CDR1 SGHNT and CDR2 YYREEE (reference sequence). The CDR3 sequence: CASSLAQRRGGNEQFF. In DNA, the CDR3 is TGTGCCAGCAGCTTGGCCCAGCGGCGGGGGGGGAATGAGCAGTTCTTC.

The gene calls are TRBV9 and TRBJ2-1; 12 bases are a match to TRBD2. This CDR3 contains 15 residues. Germline values: CDR1 SGDLS, CDR2 YYNGEE. Germline trimming cut 2 bases from V and 4 bases from J; bases unmatched to any gene: 1. The CDR3: CASSVGLAGYNEQFF. The CDR3 DNA follows: TGTGCCAGCAGCGTCGGACTAGCGGGGTACAATGAGCAGTTCTTC.

The V and J genes are TRBV19 and TRBJ1-1, with D unresolved. This CDR3 has 14 residues. Trimming removed 4 bases at V and 1 base at J, with 10 bases between. In germline, CDR1 is LNHDA, CDR2 SQIVND (reference sequence). In DNA, the CDR3 is TGTGCCAGTAGTAGAAGACGGGAGAACACTGAAGCTTTCTTT. Amino acid sequence: CASSRRRENTEAFF.

The chain carries TRBV20-1 and TRBJ2-7; 9 nucleotides agree with TRBD1. CDR3 size: 11 residues. CDR1 DFQATT and CDR2 SNEGSKA come from the germline V gene (reference sequence). CDR3 sequence: CNRGPSYEQYF. The CDR3 DNA reads TGCAACAGGGGGCCCTCCTACGAGCAGTACTTC.